This note documents a single T cell receptor (beta chain) sequence. Antigen unknown. The CDR3 runs to 13 residues. Germline V lookup: CDR1 GTSNPN, CDR2 SVGIG (reference sequence). V gave up 0 bases and J gave up 13 bases, with 18 bases separating them. These data belong to a study of T cell responses to AZD1222 COVID-19 vaccine. Whole-study results and caveats: A reported finding is that nearly half of spike-specific TCRs target unmutated variant regions.

TCRdb keeps only in-frame clones here, not all; method: immunoSEQ multiplex PCR. The sample carries about 70,000 clones, over 80% recorded once. Here the sequenced sample was peripheral blood, taken on day 0 of AZD1222 vaccination. The origin of this receptor is an adult in good health. The rearrangement uses TRBV30 and TRBJ1-2; D is perhaps TRBD1 (5 bases). The CDR3 coding sequence is TGTGCCTGGAGTGTACTGCTGAGGCAGGGCCGCACCTTC. It translates to CAWSVLLRQGRTF.